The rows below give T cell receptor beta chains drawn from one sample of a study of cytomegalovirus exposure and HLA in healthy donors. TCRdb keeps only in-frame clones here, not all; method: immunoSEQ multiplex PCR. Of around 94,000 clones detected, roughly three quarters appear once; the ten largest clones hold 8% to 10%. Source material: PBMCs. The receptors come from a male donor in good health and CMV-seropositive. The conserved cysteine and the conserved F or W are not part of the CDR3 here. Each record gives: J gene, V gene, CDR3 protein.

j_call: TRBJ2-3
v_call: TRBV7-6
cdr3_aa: ASSLAGPPTDTQY

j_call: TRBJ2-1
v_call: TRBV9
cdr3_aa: ASSFNYNEQF

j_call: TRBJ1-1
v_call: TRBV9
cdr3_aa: ASSARDRNTEAF

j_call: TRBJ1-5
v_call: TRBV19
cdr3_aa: ASTPSMSYSNQPQH

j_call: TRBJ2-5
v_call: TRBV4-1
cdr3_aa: ASSSTGTGEETQY

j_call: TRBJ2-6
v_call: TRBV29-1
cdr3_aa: SVEGGGSGANGLT

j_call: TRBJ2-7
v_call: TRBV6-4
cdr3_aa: ASITGTSGTYEQY

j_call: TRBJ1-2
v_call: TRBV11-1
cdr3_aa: ASSFRQGNYGYT

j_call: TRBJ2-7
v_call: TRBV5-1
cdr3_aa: ASSLVEGASEQY

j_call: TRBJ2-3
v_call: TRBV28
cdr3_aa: ASSPAGEADTQY

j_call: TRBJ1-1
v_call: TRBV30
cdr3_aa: AWSQGAFTEAF

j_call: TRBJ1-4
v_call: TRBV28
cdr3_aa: ASSSPARVEEKLF

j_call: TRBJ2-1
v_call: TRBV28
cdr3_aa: ASSPPSTREQF

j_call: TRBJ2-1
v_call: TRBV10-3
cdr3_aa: AISEPQKPTYNEQF

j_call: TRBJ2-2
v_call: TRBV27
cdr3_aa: ASSLGGWTGELF

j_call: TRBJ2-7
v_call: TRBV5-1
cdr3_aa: ASSTLGQNEQY

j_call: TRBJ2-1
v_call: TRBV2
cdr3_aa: AGERERDYLRNEQF

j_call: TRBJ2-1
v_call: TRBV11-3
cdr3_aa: ASSRTSGVMDEQF

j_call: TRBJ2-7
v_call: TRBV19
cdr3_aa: ASSMSRTSGSSYEQY

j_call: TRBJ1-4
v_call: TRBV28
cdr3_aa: ASTTGTGFLLF

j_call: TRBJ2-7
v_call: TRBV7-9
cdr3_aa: ASSLLQGSEQY

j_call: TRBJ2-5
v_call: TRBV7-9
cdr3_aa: SSSRLGETQY

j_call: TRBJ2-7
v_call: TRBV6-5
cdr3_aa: ASSTVAGISYEQY

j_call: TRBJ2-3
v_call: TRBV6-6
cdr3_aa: ASSYGGSTDTQY

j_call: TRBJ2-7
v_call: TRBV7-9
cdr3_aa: SSSSTGLLSYEQY

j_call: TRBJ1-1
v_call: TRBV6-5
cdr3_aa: ASSLFLRGGTEAF

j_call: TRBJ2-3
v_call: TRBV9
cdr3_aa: ASSVQSGRSDTQY

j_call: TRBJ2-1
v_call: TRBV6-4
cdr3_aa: ASSRTSGAYNEQF

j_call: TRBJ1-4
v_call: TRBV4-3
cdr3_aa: ASSHLFGGFEKLF

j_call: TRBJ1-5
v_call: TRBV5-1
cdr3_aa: ASSLGTGDSNQPQH

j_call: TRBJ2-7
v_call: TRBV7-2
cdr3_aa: ASSLEREQY

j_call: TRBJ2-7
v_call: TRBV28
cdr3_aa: ASSLPTGALAGGLYEQY